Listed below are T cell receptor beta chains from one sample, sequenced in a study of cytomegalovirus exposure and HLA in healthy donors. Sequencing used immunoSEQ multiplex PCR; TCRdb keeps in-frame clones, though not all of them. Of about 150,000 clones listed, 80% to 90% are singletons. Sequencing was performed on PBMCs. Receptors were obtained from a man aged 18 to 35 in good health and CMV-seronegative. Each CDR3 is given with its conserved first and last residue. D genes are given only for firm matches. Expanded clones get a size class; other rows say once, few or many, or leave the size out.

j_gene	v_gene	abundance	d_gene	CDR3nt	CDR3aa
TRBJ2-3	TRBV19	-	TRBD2	TGTGCCAGTAGTACGGACTTCTTTGAGCGGGGGGGCAACACAGATACGCAGTATTTT	CASSTDFFERGGNTDTQYF
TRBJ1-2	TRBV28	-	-	TGTGCCAGCCGCGAAATGCCCTATGGCTACACCTTC	CASREMPYGYTF
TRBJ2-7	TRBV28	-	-	TGTGCCAGCAGTCCTGTAGGGGAAGCCTCCTACGAGCAGTACTTC	CASSPVGEASYEQYF
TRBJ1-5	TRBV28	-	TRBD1	TGTGCCAGCAGTCGCCGACCACAGGGGGCCGTTCAGCCCCAGCATTTT	CASSRRPQGAVQPQHF
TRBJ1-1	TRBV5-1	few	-	TGCGCCAGCAGCTTGGCGACAGCCACTGAAGCTTTCTTT	CASSLATATEAFF
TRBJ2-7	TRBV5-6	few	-	TGTGCCAGCAGCTTGGGAGTTGCGGAGCCTAGCTCCTACGAGCAGTACTTC	CASSLGVAEPSSYEQYF
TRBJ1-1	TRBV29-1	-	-	TGCAGCGTTGAAATCCTAACAGTGAACACTGAAGCTTTCTTT	CSVEILTVNTEAFF
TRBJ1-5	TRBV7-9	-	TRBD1	TGTGCCAGCAGCTCAACAGGGGAAGATCAGCCCCAGCATTTT	CASSSTGEDQPQHF
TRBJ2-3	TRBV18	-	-	TGTGCCAGCTCACCCGCGATCCCCCCAGATACGCAGTATTTT	CASSPAIPPDTQYF
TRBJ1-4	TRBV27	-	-	TGTGCCAGCAGCTCCGGGCCGGGGTGGGAAAAACTGTTTTTT	CASSSGPGWEKLFF
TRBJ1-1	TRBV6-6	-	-	TGTGCCAGCACCCCAACAGCGAACACTGAAGCTTTCTTT	CASTPTANTEAFF
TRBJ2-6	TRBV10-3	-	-	TGTGCCATCAGTGGACAGCCGGCTGGGGCCAACGTCCTGACTTTC	CAISGQPAGANVLTF
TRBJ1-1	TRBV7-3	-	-	TGTGCCAGCAGCTTGGGCATGAACACTGAAGCTTTCTTT	CASSLGMNTEAFF
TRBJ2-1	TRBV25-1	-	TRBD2	TGTGCCAGCAGTGATACAGCGGGAAGCTCCTACAATGAGCAGTTCTTC	CASSDTAGSSYNEQFF
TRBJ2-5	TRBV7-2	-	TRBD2	TGTGCCAGCAGCTACCCTAGCGGGGGGCGTGAGACCCAGTACTTC	CASSYPSGGRETQYF
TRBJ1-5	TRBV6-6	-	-	TGTGCCAGCAGTACGGTACAGGGTCAGCCCCAGCATTTT	CASSTVQGQPQHF
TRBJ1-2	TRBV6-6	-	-	TGTGCCAGCAGTTCCGACATTGGTGGCTACACCTTC	CASSSDIGGYTF
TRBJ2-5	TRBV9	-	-	TGTGCCAGCAGCGTAGCTAGGGGAGAGACCCAGTACTTC	CASSVARGETQYF
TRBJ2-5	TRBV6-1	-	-	TGTGCCAGCAGTGAAGGGAGACGGGGGACCCAGTACTTC	CASSEGRRGTQYF
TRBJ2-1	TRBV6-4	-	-	TGTGCCAGCAGTGACTGGCTTAACAATGAGCAGTTCTTC	CASSDWLNNEQFF
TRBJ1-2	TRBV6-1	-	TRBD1	TGTGCCAGCAGTGAAAGGGACAGGGTTGATGGCTACACCTTC	CASSERDRVDGYTF
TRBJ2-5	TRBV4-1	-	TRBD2	TGCGCCAGCAGCCTCCGAGGGTTGGTTGGCAGCGGGAGGCGGGAGACCCAGTACTTC	CASSLRGLVGSGRRETQYF
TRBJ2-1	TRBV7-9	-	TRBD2	TGTGCCAGCAGCTTACCCCTAGCGGGAGACAACAATGAGCAGTTCTTC	CASSLPLAGDNNEQFF
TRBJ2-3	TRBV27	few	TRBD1	TGTGCCAGCCTTAACCGGGACAGGGTGGGGGATACGCAGTATTTT	CASLNRDRVGDTQYF
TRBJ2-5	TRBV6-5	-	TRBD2	TGTGCCAACAGTTACTCTCGGGGGGGGGAAGAGACCCAGTACTTC	CANSYSRGGEETQYF
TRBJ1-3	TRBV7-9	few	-	TGTGCCAGCAGCCCTCACAGGCCTGTCGAAGGAAACACCATATATTTT	CASSPHRPVEGNTIYF
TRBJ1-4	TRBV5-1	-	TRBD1	TGCGCCAGCAGCCCGGGACAGGGGGCTGAAAAACTGTTTTTT	CASSPGQGAEKLFF
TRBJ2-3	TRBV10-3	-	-	TGTGCCATCACTCCTAGCGACTGGGGCACAGATACGCAGTATTTT	CAITPSDWGTDTQYF
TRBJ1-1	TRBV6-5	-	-	TGTGCCAGCAGGGCGGCCTCGGTCACTGAAGCTTTCTTT	CASRAASVTEAFF
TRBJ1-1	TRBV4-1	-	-	TGCGCCAGCAGCCGACCAGGGATTTCTCCTGAAGCTTTCTTT	CASSRPGISPEAFF